The next 26 T cell receptor beta chains were all read from a single sample in a study of blood T cell repertoires in COVID-19. TCRdb's copy holds only in-frame clones and misses some; the assay was immunoSEQ multiplex PCR. This repertoire shows 150,000 or so clones, around 83% found once; its top ten account for roughly 13%. The sample was peripheral blood. Every receptor here comes from a man in his 70s who had recovered from COVID-19.

V gene TRBV11-3 combines with J gene TRBJ2-1, with 9 bases aligning to TRBD2. CDR3 size: 19 residues. Germline V gives CDR1 SGHNT, CDR2 YENEEA. J gave up 6 bases and V 0 bases, and 15 bases lay outside the gene matches. CDR3 region: CASSLEGPQAAGGSNEQFF. The DNA for the CDR3 is TGTGCCAGCAGCTTAGAAGGGCCCCAAGCAGCGGGAGGTAGCAATGAGCAGTTCTTC. The full variable domain, rest sourced from reference TRBV11-3 and TRBJ2-1, is EAGVVQSPRYKIIEKKQPVAFWCNPISGHNTLYWYLQNLGQGPELLIRYENEEAVDDSQLPKDRFSAERLKGVDSTLKIQPAELGDSAVYLCASSLEGPQAAGGSNEQFFGPGTRLTVL.

This clone was observed a few times. In DNA form, the CDR3 reads TGTGCCAGTAGTATCCGTCTAGCGGGCACAGATACGCAGTATTTT. This gives the protein CASSIRLAGTDTQYF. The chain has TRBV19 and TRBJ2-3, with 7 bases that match TRBD2. The CDR3 is 15 amino acids. Trimming removed 3 bases from V and 1 base from J; junction bases left unmatched: 4. Per the germline V gene, CDR1 is LNHDA and CDR2 is SQIVND (reference sequence).

The sample holds a few counts of this clone. The gene calls are TRBV15 and TRBJ1-5; possible D gene TRBD1, 6 bases. Germline lookup yields CDR1 LNHNV and CDR2 YYDKDF (reference sequence). The CDR3 contains 14 residues. V lost 0 bases to trimming and J lost 7 bases, with 10 bases between them. The CDR3 protein is CATSRDRGGQPQHF. CDR3 coding DNA: TGTGCCACCAGCAGAGACAGGGGCGGGCAGCCCCAGCATTTT.

The CDR3 nucleotides are TGTGCCAGCAGCCTTGGACAGGGGGCGACTGGAAACACCATATATTTT. This sequence encodes CASSLGQGATGNTIYF. The chain joins TRBV7-2 to TRBJ1-3, with TRBD1 matching 11 bases. CDR3 length equals 16 residues. Germline CDR1 reads SGHTA; CDR2 reads FQGNSA. Trimming cost V 5 bases and J 2 bases; bases outside gene matches: 5.

This clone was seen a few times. This sequence joins TRBV6-5 and TRBJ2-5; D call uncertain. Trimming removed 4 bases at V and 0 bases at J, with 6 bases between. The CDR3 spans 13 residues. Germline CDR1 and CDR2: MNHEY and SVGAGI. The CDR3 is CASSFTYQETQYF. In DNA, the CDR3 is TGTGCCAGCAGTTTCACATACCAAGAGACCCAGTACTTC.

The rearrangement links TRBV29-1 to TRBJ1-4; 11 nucleotides align to TRBD1. V lost 5 bases, J lost 8 bases, and 7 bases stayed unmatched. The CDR3 is 14 amino acids. Looked up from germline, CDR1 is SQVTM and CDR2 is ANQGSEA. The CDR3 sequence: CSVIGQGAREKLFF. The DNA of the CDR3 is TGCAGCGTTATCGGACAGGGGGCCAGGGAAAAACTGTTTTTT.

The J gene is TRBJ1-2, the V gene TRBV5-4; D uncertain. V lost 0 bases to trimming and J lost 2 bases, with 8 bases between them. CDR1 is SGHNT and CDR2 is YYREEE in the germline V gene (reference sequence). The CDR3 consists of 14 residues. CDR3 sequence: CASSLDNRNYGYTF. The CDR3 DNA follows: TGTGCCAGCAGCTTGGATAACAGAAACTATGGCTACACCTTC.

The CDR3 protein is CASSPDRNSNQPQHF. The CDR3 DNA reads TGTGCCAGCAGCCCCGACAGGAATAGCAATCAGCCCCAGCATTTT. V usage is TRBV3-1 (or the pseudogene TRBV3-2) and J usage is TRBJ1-5, with D possibly matching TRBD1 (6 bases). Germline V gives CDR1 LGHDT, CDR2 YNNKEL (reference sequence). The CDR3 is 15 amino acids. V lost 4 bases and J 0 bases, leaving 10 bases between the germline ends.

Regarding this clone: Different DNA sequences within this sample yield the same CDR3. The chain couples TRBV18 to TRBJ2-3; 9 bases align to TRBD2. With V trimmed by 0 bases and J by 4 bases, 2 bases remained unmatched. Germline V gene sequence: CDR1 KGHSH, CDR2 LQKENI. This CDR3 is 15 amino acids long. In nucleotides, the CDR3 is TGTGCCAGCTCACCACCTAGCGGGAGTCCAGATACGCAGTATTTT. Its translation: CASSPPSGSPDTQYF.

V usage is TRBV11-2 and J usage is TRBJ2-7, with 8 bases identical to TRBD1. The CDR3 loop spans 14 amino acids. Germline lookup yields CDR1 SGHAT and CDR2 FQNNGV. The V gene end was trimmed by 5 bases and the J gene end by 3 bases; junction bases not matched to a gene: 6. Here the CDR3 reads CASSTRQGRYEQYF. The CDR3 DNA sequence: TGTGCCAGCAGCACCCGACAGGGGCGCTACGAGCAGTACTTC.

The V and J genes are TRBV6-5 and TRBJ2-7; 7 nucleotides line up with TRBD2. Looked up from germline, CDR1 is MNHEY and CDR2 is SVGAGI. The CDR3 covers 16 residues. V dropped 4 bases and J dropped 6; count of bases not matched to a gene: 15. In nucleotides, the CDR3 is TGTGCCAGCAGTTCCACCTCGGTCGCGGGAGCCTTCGAGCAGTACTTC. This encodes CASSSTSVAGAFEQYF.

V gene TRBV6-1 combines with J gene TRBJ2-5, with 11 bases that match TRBD2. The J segment lost 1 base and the V segment lost 4 bases, leaving 14 bases of the junction unmatched. The CDR3 is made up of 19 amino acids. The germline V gene encodes CDR1 MNHNS and CDR2 SASEGT. CDR3 DNA sequence: TGTGCCAGCAGTGTAACTAGCGGGAGCCAGATTGTAGCCCAAGAGACCCAGTACTTC. Protein: CASSVTSGSQIVAQETQYF.

This chain joins TRBV2 and TRBJ2-5; 7 nucleotides align to TRBD1. Germline lookup yields CDR1 SNHLY and CDR2 FYNNEI. Unmatched junction bases numbered 5, after V lost 7 bases and J lost 6 bases. There are 12 residues in the CDR3. In DNA, the CDR3 is TGTGCCAGCAACGAGGGGGCCCAGACCCAGTACTTC. Its translation: CASNEGAQTQYF.

The chain links TRBV27 to TRBJ2-1; D possibly corresponds to TRBD1 (7 bases). The CDR3 has 12 amino acids. CDR1 MNHEY and CDR2 SMNVEV come from the germline V gene (reference sequence). V shed 4 bases and J shed 16 bases, with 17 bases lying between them. The CDR3 reads CASSSGGRSNFF. CDR3 bases: TGTGCCAGCAGTTCAGGGGGGAGGTCAAACTTCTTC.

The chain joins TRBV4-1 to TRBJ2-5, with 8 bases that match TRBD2. Germline loops: CDR1 MGHRA, CDR2 YSYEKL. The length of the CDR3 is 17 residues. V lost 2 bases and J lost 3; bases outside the gene matches: 11. This CDR3 is CASSQQFKREFEETQYF. The CDR3 DNA reads TGCGCCAGCAGCCAACAGTTTAAGCGGGAGTTTGAAGAGACCCAGTACTTC.

V is TRBV18 and J is TRBJ1-1, with D maybe TRBD1 (6 bases). Germline CDR1 KGHSH, CDR2 LQKENI. This CDR3 comprises 15 residues. V gave up 3 bases and J gave up 6 bases, with 17 bases separating them. CDR3 in amino acids: CASSPPGGGRSEAFF. CDR3 nucleotides: TGTGCCAGCTCACCTCCTGGGGGGGGCAGGTCTGAAGCTTTCTTT.

This clone is a singleton in its sample. This rearrangement joins TRBV5-5 to TRBJ2-7, with 9 bases identical to TRBD1. With V trimmed by 5 bases and J by 6 bases, 12 bases remained unmatched. Germline V gene sequence: CDR1 SGHKS, CDR2 YYEKEE (reference sequence). The CDR3 length is 15 residues. This CDR3 reads CASSPTGGMLVEQYF. CDR3 nucleotides: TGTGCCAGCAGTCCGACAGGGGGAATGTTGGTCGAGCAGTACTTC.

The V gene is TRBV7-2, the J gene TRBJ2-3; 7 bases match TRBD2. The V gene's germline CDR1 is SGHTA and CDR2 FQGNSA. With V trimmed by 3 bases and J by 2 bases, 5 bases remained unmatched. The CDR3 has 15 residues. CDR3 loop: CASSFAGAATDTQYF. CDR3 in DNA: TGTGCCAGCAGCTTTGCGGGAGCGGCCACAGATACGCAGTATTTT.

In this sample, this clone turned up once. The V call is TRBV5-1, the J call TRBJ2-1; 7 positions agree with TRBD2. From germline, CDR1 is SGHRS and CDR2 YFSETQ. The J segment lost 9 bases and the V segment lost 0 bases, leaving 6 bases of the junction unmatched. CDR3 length: 14 residues. CDR3 bases: TGCGCCAGCAGCTTGGGCGGGAGAATCAGTGAGCAGTTCTTC. This gives the protein CASSLGGRISEQFF.

This rearrangement joins TRBV19 to TRBJ2-6, with 11 positions matching TRBD1. CDR1 is LNHDA and CDR2 is SQIVND in the germline V gene (reference sequence). J was trimmed by 2 bases and V by 4 bases; bases with no gene match: 1. CDR3 length: 16 amino acids. CDR3 nucleotide sequence: TGTGCCAGTAGTACGGACAGGGGGCCTGGGGCCAACGTCCTGACTTTC. This sequence encodes CASSTDRGPGANVLTF.

This clone was detected once. The V and J genes are TRBV7-2 and TRBJ1-1; 8 bases are a match to TRBD1. This CDR3 has 16 amino acids. Germline V gives CDR1 SGHTA, CDR2 FQGNSA. The trim removed 0 bases at V and 1 base at J, leaving 4 bases unmatched. CDR3 sequence (DNA): TGTGCCAGCAGCTTAGCTCAGGGGGCAAGGAACACTGAAGCTTTCTTT. It is translated as CASSLAQGARNTEAFF.

This clone was detected only once. The chain couples TRBV6-5 to TRBJ2-1; no clear D gene. V lost 5 bases, J lost 2 bases, and 13 bases lay in between. Germline loops: CDR1 MNHEY, CDR2 SVGAGI. The CDR3 covers 15 residues. The CDR3 here is CASSPSENPYNEQFF. The DNA for the CDR3 is TGTGCCAGCAGTCCTAGTGAAAACCCCTACAATGAGCAGTTCTTC.

This clone occurred once. This sequence joins TRBV7-2 and TRBJ1-2; D possibly corresponds to TRBD1 (5 bases). The CDR3 consists of 15 residues. Per germline, CDR1 SGHTA and CDR2 FQGNSA. The germline V and J ends were trimmed by 3 bases and 0 bases, with 11 bases remaining between them. The CDR3: CASSLGTGANYGYTF. The CDR3 DNA reads TGTGCCAGCAGCTTGGGCACAGGAGCTAACTATGGCTACACCTTC.

The chain uses TRBV5-5 and TRBJ2-7, with D perhaps TRBD1 (5 bases). Germline CDR1 SGHKS, CDR2 YYEKEE (reference sequence). The CDR3 sequence is 16 residues long. V gave up 0 bases and J gave up 0 bases, with 13 bases separating them. CDR3 residues: CASSLEQASSSYEQYF. The CDR3 coding sequence is TGTGCCAGCAGCTTGGAACAGGCCTCGAGCTCCTACGAGCAGTACTTC. Filled out from reference TRBV5-5 and TRBJ2-7, the complete variable domain reads DAGVTQSPTHLIKTRGQQVTLRCSPISGHKSVSWYQQVLGQGPQFIFQYYEKEERGRGNFPDRFSARQFPNYSSELNVNALLLGDSALYLCASSLEQASSSYEQYFGPGTRLTVT.

The genes are TRBV19 and TRBJ1-1, with a tentative D call TRBD1 (6 bases). V gave up 5 bases and J gave up 0 bases, with 7 bases separating them. The CDR3 covers 13 residues. CDR1 and CDR2 (germline): LNHDA, SQIVND (reference sequence). The CDR3 sequence is CASSDRLNTEAFF. In DNA form, the CDR3 reads TGTGCCAGTAGTGACAGGCTGAACACTGAAGCTTTCTTT. The full variable domain, with the rest looked up from reference TRBV19 and TRBJ1-1, is DGGITQSPKYLFRKEGQNVTLSCEQNLNHDAMYWYRQDPGQGLRLIYYSQIVNDFQKGDIAEGYSVSREKKESFPLTVTSAQKNPTAFYLCASSDRLNTEAFFGQGTRLTVV.

Only one count was recorded for this clone. The V gene is TRBV3-1 (or the pseudogene TRBV3-2), the J gene TRBJ1-4; TRBD1 is a possible D gene (5 bases). Germline CDR1 reads LGHDT; CDR2 reads YNNKEL (reference sequence). Deletions cut 0 bases from V and 2 bases from J, with 7 bases between. The CDR3 sequence is 15 residues long. CDR3 sequence reads: CASSQEGLTNEKLFF. The CDR3 DNA sequence: TGTGCCAGCAGCCAAGAGGGACTCACTAATGAAAAACTGTTTTTT.